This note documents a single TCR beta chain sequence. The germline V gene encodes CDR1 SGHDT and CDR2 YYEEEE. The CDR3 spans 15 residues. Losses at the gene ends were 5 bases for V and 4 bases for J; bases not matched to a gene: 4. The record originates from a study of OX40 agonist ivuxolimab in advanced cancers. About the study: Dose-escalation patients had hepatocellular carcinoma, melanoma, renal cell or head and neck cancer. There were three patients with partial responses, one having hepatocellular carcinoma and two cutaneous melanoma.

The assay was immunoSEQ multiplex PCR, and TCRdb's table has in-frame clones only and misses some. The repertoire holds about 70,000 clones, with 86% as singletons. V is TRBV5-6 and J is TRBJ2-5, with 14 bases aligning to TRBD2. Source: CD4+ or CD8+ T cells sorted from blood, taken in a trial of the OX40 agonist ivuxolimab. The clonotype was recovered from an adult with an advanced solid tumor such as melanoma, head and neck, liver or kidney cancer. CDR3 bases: TGTGCCAGCAGATTAGGACTAGCGGGGGGAGAGACCCAGTACTTC. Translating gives CASRLGLAGGETQYF.